This T cell receptor (beta chain) was captured in a study of cytomegalovirus exposure and HLA in healthy donors. Findings and caveats of the study: Presence/absence analyses assumed roughly uniform sequencing depth across donors, which may not hold. Prior analysis indicated that the majority of TCR beta V segments exhibited productivity approximately 90% or approximately 30% of the time. A later analysis reported that several of the most significant clusters appeared to be linked to common viral pathogens, among them Epstein-Barr virus.

With 60 Vbeta and 13 Jbeta primers, the PCR was carried out. Data came from immunoSEQ multiplex PCR; TCRdb stores just in-frame clones and leaves some out. The repertoire holds 62,000 or so clones, with 83% as singletons. The germline CDR1 and CDR2 sequences are LGHNT and FRNRAP. Trimming pared 2 bases from V and 8 bases from J, leaving 13 bases between. CDR3 length equals 14 residues. About this clone: Its antigen is as yet unknown.

The specimen was PBMCs. The rearrangement uses TRBV12-5 and TRBJ2-1; D perhaps matches TRBD2 (5 bases). This TCR came from a man in his thirties or forties in good health and CMV-seronegative. DNA for the CDR3: TGTGCTAGTGGTTTGTATGGCCTAGCAGATGAGCAGTTCTTC. Encoded protein: CASGLYGLADEQFF. The variable domain in full, with the rest retrieved from reference TRBV12-5 and TRBJ2-1, is DARVTQTPRHKVTEMGQEVTMRCQPILGHNTVFWYRQTMMQGLELLAYFRNRAPLDDSGMPKDRFSAEMPDATLATLKIQPSEPRDSAVYFCASGLYGLADEQFFGPGTRLTVL.